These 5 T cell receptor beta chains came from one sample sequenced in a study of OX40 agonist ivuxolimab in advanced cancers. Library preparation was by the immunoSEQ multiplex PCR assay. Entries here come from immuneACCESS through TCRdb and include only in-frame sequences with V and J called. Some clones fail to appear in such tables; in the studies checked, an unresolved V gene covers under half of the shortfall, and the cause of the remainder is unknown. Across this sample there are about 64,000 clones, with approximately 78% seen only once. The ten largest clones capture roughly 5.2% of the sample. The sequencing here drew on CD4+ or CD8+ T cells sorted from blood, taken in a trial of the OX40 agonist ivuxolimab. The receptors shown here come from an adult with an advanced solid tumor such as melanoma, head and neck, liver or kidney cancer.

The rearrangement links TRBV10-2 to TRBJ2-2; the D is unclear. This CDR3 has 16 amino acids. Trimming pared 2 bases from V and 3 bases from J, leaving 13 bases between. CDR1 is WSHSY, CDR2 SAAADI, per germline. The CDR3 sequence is CASSERPHGDTGELFF. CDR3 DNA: TGCGCCAGCAGTGAGCGCCCCCACGGAGACACCGGGGAGCTGTTTTTT.

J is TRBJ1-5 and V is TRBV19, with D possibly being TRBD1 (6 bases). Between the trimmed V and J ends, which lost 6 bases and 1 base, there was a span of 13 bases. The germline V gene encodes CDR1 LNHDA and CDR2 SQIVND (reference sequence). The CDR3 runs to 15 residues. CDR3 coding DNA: TGTGCCAGTAGGCAAAGGGGGATAAGCAATCAGCCCCAGCATTTT. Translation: CASRQRGISNQPQHF.

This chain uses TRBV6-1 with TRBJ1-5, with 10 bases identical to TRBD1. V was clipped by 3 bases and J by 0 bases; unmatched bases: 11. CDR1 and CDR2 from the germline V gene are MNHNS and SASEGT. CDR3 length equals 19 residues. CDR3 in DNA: TGTGCCAGCAGTGACCCGGGACAGGGGACCCGTCATAGCAATCAGCCCCAGCATTTT. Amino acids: CASSDPGQGTRHSNQPQHF.

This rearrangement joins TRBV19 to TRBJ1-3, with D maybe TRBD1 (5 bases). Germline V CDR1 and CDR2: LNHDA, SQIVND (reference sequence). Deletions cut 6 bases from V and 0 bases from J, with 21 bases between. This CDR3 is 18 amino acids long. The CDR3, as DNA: TGTGCCAGTAGCCTGCAGCGACGGGGCCGGAGCTCTGGAAACACCATATATTTT. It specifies CASSLQRRGRSSGNTIYF.

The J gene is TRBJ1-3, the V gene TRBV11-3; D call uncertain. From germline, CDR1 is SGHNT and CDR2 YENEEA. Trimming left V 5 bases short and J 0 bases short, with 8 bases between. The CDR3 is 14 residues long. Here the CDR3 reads CASSEAVSGNTIYF. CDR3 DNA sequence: TGTGCCAGCAGCGAGGCAGTCTCTGGAAACACCATATATTTT. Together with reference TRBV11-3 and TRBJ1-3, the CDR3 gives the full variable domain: EAGVVQSPRYKIIEKKQPVAFWCNPISGHNTLYWYLQNLGQGPELLIRYENEEAVDDSQLPKDRFSAERLKGVDSTLKIQPAELGDSAVYLCASSEAVSGNTIYFGEGSWLTVV.